This T cell receptor (beta chain) was sequenced during a study of blood T cell repertoires in COVID-19. Whole-study context: T cells, B-cell-depleted T cells, or PBMCs provided the cDNA or gDNA that served as material.

Per the study methods: By means of reference gene primer amplification, nucleated cell counts were estimated. Produced via immunoSEQ multiplex PCR; TCRdb's table is partial and in-frame only. From that table come the V and J calls and clone size; the DNA was used to work out D and trimming. The sample holds about 430,000 clones; 70% to 90% are singletons and the top ten take about 1.5%. This study enrolled people aged 18 to 89 from approximately 25 US geographic areas. Exposed participants encountered a COVID-19 case during the 2 weeks preceding study entry. The CDR3 spans 15 residues. Germline lookup yields CDR1 WNHNN and CDR2 SYGVQD (reference sequence). Deletions cut 3 bases from V and 2 bases from J, with 14 bases between.

Source material: PBMCs or T cells enriched from blood (not recorded which). The source of this sequence is a woman aged 18-29 years who had been exposed to COVID-19. The chain links TRBV10-1 to TRBJ2-7; tentative D call: TRBD1 (6 bases). CDR3 protein: CASSDPNRETYEQYF. CDR3 nucleotides: TGCGCCAGCAGTGACCCTAACAGGGAAACCTACGAGCAGTACTTC.